This T cell receptor beta chain was identified in a study of T cells after yellow fever vaccination. Study details: Where fractions had low cell numbers, libraries were prepared from them with the SMART-Seq v4 Ultra Low Input RNA kit.

Via MiXCR, TCRdb re-called the 5' RACE reads, giving one row per CDR3 protein. The table lists over 45,000 distinct CDR3 sequences, more than 5.5% of them singletons. This clonotype has at least ten counts. Germline V gene sequence: CDR1 DFQATT, CDR2 SNEGSKA (reference sequence). V was clipped by 5 bases and J by 1 base, with 12 bases between them. The CDR3 runs to 13 residues. The sample here was CD8+ T cells sorted from PBMCs, taken on the day of the first yellow fever vaccination. The chain combines TRBV20-1 with TRBJ2-7, with D possibly being TRBD2 (5 bases). This receptor was taken from a man aged 18-30 years who received the YFV17D yellow fever vaccine. This CDR3 is CSAPDRDSYEQYV. The DNA of the CDR3 is TGCAGTGCTCCGGACCGGGATTCCTACGAGCAGTACGTC.